The 30 T cell receptor beta chains below come from one sample, sequenced in a study of cytomegalovirus exposure and HLA in healthy donors. PCR was performed using 60 Vbeta and 13 Jbeta primers. Clones were read by immunoSEQ multiplex PCR, and TCRdb kept only the in-frame ones, dropping some. The sample includes about 160,000 clones, about two thirds of them seen just once. The sample comprised PBMCs. Receptors originate from a woman in her 30s in good health and CMV-seronegative.

The rearrangement links TRBV6-6 to TRBJ2-1; possible D gene TRBD1, 5 bases. The V gene's germline CDR1 is MNHNY and CDR2 SVGAGI (reference sequence). The V and J ends lost 6 bases and 2 bases respectively, with 14 bases between them. CDR3 length: 15 residues. The CDR3 loop reads CASSQSTETYNEQFF. The CDR3 region has the DNA TGTGCCAGCAGCCAATCGACAGAAACCTACAATGAGCAGTTCTTC.

The chain uses TRBV5-4 and TRBJ2-5, with 8 bases matching TRBD2. Germline V gene data show CDR1 as SGHNT and CDR2 as YYREEE (reference sequence). J gave up 3 bases and V 4 bases, and 11 bases lay outside the gene matches. The CDR3 has 16 amino acids. CDR3 region: CASSPRVREGKETQYF. CDR3 DNA: TGTGCCAGCAGCCCGAGGGTCCGGGAGGGGAAAGAGACCCAGTACTTC.

The rearrangement uses TRBV7-6 and TRBJ2-5, with TRBD1 matching 7 bases. The CDR3 consists of 14 residues. Trimming removed 4 bases from V and 5 bases from J; junction bases left unmatched: 7. Germline CDR1 SGHVS, CDR2 FNYEAQ. CDR3 sequence: CASSSSGQSETQYF. For the CDR3, the DNA is TGTGCCAGCAGCTCGTCGGGACAGTCGGAGACCCAGTACTTC.

The rearrangement links TRBV13 to TRBJ2-7; 7 bases map to TRBD2. Per the germline V gene, CDR1 is PRHDT and CDR2 is FYEKMQ (reference sequence). The length of the CDR3 is 12 residues. The junction had 10 bases not matched to a gene; V was cut back by 8 bases and J by 9 bases. This CDR3 reads CASAVGGSWQYF. CDR3 in DNA: TGTGCCAGCGCGGTTGGCGGGAGTTGGCAGTACTTC.

This clone was observed a handful of times. The rearrangement links TRBV7-8 to TRBJ2-1, with TRBD1 as a possible D gene (5 bases). The CDR3 contains 12 residues. Germline V gene sequence: CDR1 SGHVS, CDR2 FQNEAQ. The ends were cut back, 0 bases at V and 9 bases at J, with 6 bases in the middle. CDR3 sequence: CASSLARGEQFF. CDR3 nucleotides: TGTGCCAGCAGCTTAGCTAGGGGTGAGCAGTTCTTC.

The chain recombines TRBV29-1 with TRBJ1-2; no clear D gene. CDR3 size: 9 residues. V lost 5 bases and J lost 8, with 6 bases in between. Germline V CDR1 and CDR2: SQVTM, ANQGSEA. The CDR3 nucleotides read TGCAGCGTTCTCCCCGGCTACACCTTC. It yields the protein CSVLPGYTF.

This clone was observed a handful of times. The V call is TRBV7-6, the J call TRBJ1-1; tentatively, D is TRBD1 (5 bases). Trimming took off 4 bases at V and 1 base at J, with 13 bases between the two ends. Germline V gives CDR1 SGHVS, CDR2 FNYEAQ. CDR3 size: 15 residues. CDR3 in amino acids: CASSSPQGTNTEAFF. The CDR3 region has the DNA TGTGCCAGCAGCTCCCCCCAGGGAACGAACACTGAAGCTTTCTTT.

The chain has TRBV5-4 and TRBJ2-7; TRBD1 matches at 8 bases. V dropped 3 bases and J dropped 5; count of bases not matched to a gene: 4. This CDR3 is 13 amino acids long. The germline gives CDR1 SGHNT, CDR2 YYREEE (reference sequence). CDR3 coding DNA: TGTGCCAGCAGCTCGGACAGGGTCAACGAGCAGTACTTC. It encodes CASSSDRVNEQYF.

The V and J genes are TRBV6-5 and TRBJ1-6; D is perhaps TRBD1 (5 bases). The CDR3 loop spans 13 amino acids. V lost 5 bases to trimming and J lost 7 bases, with 9 bases between them. Germline values: CDR1 MNHEY, CDR2 SVGAGI. The CDR3 here is CASSTRQNSPLHF. CDR3 sequence (DNA): TGTGCCAGCAGTACCAGACAGAATTCACCCCTCCACTTT.

This clone was counted once. V is TRBV5-1 and J is TRBJ2-5; possible D gene TRBD2, 5 bases. This CDR3 is built from 13 residues. Germline CDR1 and CDR2: SGHRS and YFSETQ. Trimming pared 5 bases from V and 2 bases from J, leaving 10 bases between. The CDR3 nucleotides read TGCGCCAGCAGGGCCCTAGCTCAAGAGACCCAGTACTTC. Translation gives CASRALAQETQYF. The full variable domain, completed using reference TRBV5-1 and TRBJ2-5, is KAGVTQTPRYLIKTRGQQVTLSCSPISGHRSVSWYQQTPGQGLQFLFEYFSETQRNKGNFPGRFSGRQFSNSRSEMNVSTLELGDSALYLCASRALAQETQYFGPGTRLLVL.

This chain's CDR3 is CASSEVSGGLNEQFF. The CDR3 DNA follows: TGTGCCAGCAGTGAAGTGAGCGGGGGCCTCAATGAGCAGTTCTTC. This chain connects TRBV2 to TRBJ2-1; 8 positions match TRBD2. The CDR3 consists of 15 residues. Per the germline V gene, CDR1 is SNHLY and CDR2 is FYNNEI. V was pared by 1 base and J by 6 bases, with 5 bases of the junction left unmatched.

V and J are TRBV28 and TRBJ1-5; 8 bases line up with TRBD1. V lost 5 bases and J lost 2; bases outside the gene matches: 11. The CDR3 spans 17 residues. Germline values: CDR1 MDHEN, CDR2 SYDVKM. The CDR3 bases are TGTGCCAGCAGTCCGGGACAGGCGGGGTTAGGCAATCAGCCCCAGCATTTT. Protein: CASSPGQAGLGNQPQHF.

The chain carries TRBV9 and TRBJ2-1, with 11 bases lining up with TRBD2. V was clipped by 4 bases and J by 7 bases; unmatched bases: 7. Germline V gives CDR1 SGDLS, CDR2 YYNGEE. CDR3 length equals 15 residues. The CDR3 loop reads CASSIGLAGINEQFF. As DNA, the CDR3 is TGTGCCAGCAGCATAGGACTAGCGGGTATTAATGAGCAGTTCTTC.

The chain recombines TRBV5-1 with TRBJ2-7; 7 positions match TRBD1. CDR1 SGHRS and CDR2 YFSETQ come from the germline V gene. Trimming took 0 bases from V and 1 from J; bases not matched to a gene: 1. This CDR3 comprises 14 residues. The DNA of the CDR3 is TGCGCCAGCAGCTTGGACAGGGGTTCCTACGAGCAGTACTTC. Encoded protein: CASSLDRGSYEQYF. Supplemented by reference TRBV5-1 and TRBJ2-7, the full variable domain reads KAGVTQTPRYLIKTRGQQVTLSCSPISGHRSVSWYQQTPGQGLQFLFEYFSETQRNKGNFPGRFSGRQFSNSRSEMNVSTLELGDSALYLCASSLDRGSYEQYFGPGTRLTVT.

This clone was observed a single time. The chain employs TRBV15 and TRBJ2-5, with 8 bases that match TRBD2. This CDR3 spans 14 amino acids. CDR1 is LNHNV and CDR2 is YYDKDF in the germline V gene (reference sequence). J gave up 1 base and V 4 bases, and 2 bases lay outside the gene matches. The CDR3 DNA reads TGTGCCACCAGCATAAGCGGGGGCCAAGAGACCCAGTACTTC. Amino acids: CATSISGGQETQYF. The full variable domain, its missing parts supplied by reference TRBV15 and TRBJ2-5, is DAMVIQNPRYQVTQFGKPVTLSCSQTLNHNVMYWYQQKSSQAPKLLFHYYDKDFNNEADTPDNFQSRRPNTSFCFLDIRSPGLGDTAMYLCATSISGGQETQYFGPGTRLLVL.

This clone has only one observation. The genes are TRBV7-2 and TRBJ1-3; no clear D. V was clipped by 1 base and J by 1 base, with 8 bases between them. The CDR3 is 15 residues long. CDR1 SGHTA and CDR2 FQGNSA come from the germline V gene. This CDR3 is CASSLGGGSGNTIYF. CDR3 nucleotides: TGTGCCAGCAGCTTAGGCGGCGGGTCTGGAAACACCATATATTTT.

This rearrangement joins TRBV7-9 to TRBJ1-3, with D possibly TRBD1 on 5 matching bases. The V gene lost 7 bases and the J gene lost 0 bases, with 19 bases spanning the gap. The CDR3 has 17 residues. CDR1 and CDR2 (germline): SEHNR, FQNEAQ (reference sequence). Here the CDR3 reads CASKFGGDGSSGNTIYF. The CDR3 coding sequence is TGTGCCAGCAAATTTGGCGGGGACGGATCCTCTGGAAACACCATATATTTT.

The chain recombines TRBV7-9 with TRBJ1-5; 8 nucleotides agree with TRBD1. Trimming removed 5 bases from V and 5 bases from J; junction bases left unmatched: 8. CDR1 and CDR2 (germline): SEHNR, FQNEAQ (reference sequence). This CDR3 spans 15 amino acids. The DNA of the CDR3 is TGTGCCAGCAGCACATGGACAGGGACGGATCAGCCCCAGCATTTT. Its protein product is CASSTWTGTDQPQHF.

This clone was seen a few times. This chain uses TRBV18 with TRBJ2-5, with D perhaps TRBD2 (6 bases). Trimming left V 4 bases short and J 4 bases short, with 13 bases between. The germline gives CDR1 KGHSH, CDR2 LQKENI. This CDR3 is built from 14 residues. The CDR3 region has the DNA TGTGCCAGCTCACTTGGAGGGCGGGGAGAGACCCAGTACTTC. Residues: CASSLGGRGETQYF.

The rearrangement uses TRBV18 and TRBJ2-3; TRBD2 agrees at 7 bases. Per the germline V gene, CDR1 is KGHSH and CDR2 is LQKENI. This CDR3 is 15 amino acids long. Trimming removed 0 bases from V and 2 bases from J; junction bases left unmatched: 2. In DNA, the CDR3 is TGTGCCAGCTCACCACCGGGACTAAACACAGATACGCAGTATTTT. Translation: CASSPPGLNTDTQYF.

The J gene is TRBJ1-6, the V gene TRBV2, with D perhaps matching TRBD1 (6 bases). Trimming removed 3 bases at V and 9 bases at J, with 12 bases between. CDR3 length: 14 amino acids. The germline gives CDR1 SNHLY, CDR2 FYNNEI. CDR3 sequence (DNA): TGTGCCAGCAGTGAGTCAGGGGTTGGTTCACCCCTCCACTTT. Translating gives CASSESGVGSPLHF.

The gene calls are TRBV7-9 and TRBJ2-7; D is ambiguous. This CDR3 contains 14 residues. Germline CDR1 and CDR2: SEHNR and FQNEAQ (reference sequence). V dropped 5 bases and J dropped 3 bases, with 14 bases sitting between them. CDR3 residues: CASSPYGPGYEQYF. CDR3 nucleotide sequence: TGTGCCAGCAGCCCTTATGGCCCTGGCTACGAGCAGTACTTC.

CDR3 DNA sequence: TGTGCCAGCAGCGAGGGACAGGGGACTGAAGCTTTCTTT. Its translation: CASSEGQGTEAFF. The chain is built from TRBV7-9 and TRBJ1-1; 10 nucleotides agree with TRBD1. The CDR3 sequence is 13 residues long. Germline CDR1 reads SEHNR; CDR2 reads FQNEAQ (reference sequence). Trimming removed 5 bases from V and 5 bases from J; junction bases left unmatched: 2. Using reference TRBV7-9 and TRBJ1-1 for the parts outside the CDR3, the full variable domain is DTGVSQNPRHKITKRGQNVTFRCDPISEHNRLYWYRQTLGQGPEFLTYFQNEAQLEKSRLLSDRFSAERPKGSFSTLEIQRTEQGDSAMYLCASSEGQGTEAFFGQGTRLTVV.

This clone was recorded at least ten times. The J gene is TRBJ1-5, the V gene TRBV2; 7 bases are shared with TRBD1. Unmatched junction bases numbered 7, after V lost 3 bases and J lost 2 bases. The CDR3 extends over 16 amino acids. In germline, CDR1 is SNHLY, CDR2 FYNNEI. This CDR3 is CASSETLGGGNQPQHF. The CDR3 bases are TGTGCCAGCAGTGAGACCCTAGGGGGCGGCAATCAGCCCCAGCATTTT.

The chain carries TRBV19 and TRBJ1-2; TRBD1 aligns across 11 bases. The V and J ends lost 6 bases and 4 bases, in that order; junction bases with no gene match: 7. Germline-derived CDR1 and CDR2 are LNHDA and SQIVND (reference sequence). The CDR3 is made up of 15 amino acids. The CDR3 bases are TGTGCCAGTAGCCTCGGACAGGGGGCTTCCTATGGCTACACCTTC. Protein product: CASSLGQGASYGYTF.

This clone was seen ten or more times. The chain is built from TRBV5-4 and TRBJ1-3; tentatively, D is TRBD1 (5 bases). CDR3 length: 12 amino acids. Germline V gene data show CDR1 as SGHNT and CDR2 as YYREEE (reference sequence). The V end was cut by 7 bases, the J end by 0 bases, with 5 bases between. The CDR3 loop reads CASGASGNTIYF. DNA for the CDR3: TGTGCCAGCGGGGCCTCTGGAAACACCATATATTTT.

The chain combines TRBV4-3 with TRBJ2-2; 9 bases fit TRBD2. There are 16 residues in the CDR3. In germline, CDR1 is LGHNA, CDR2 YSLEER. With 0 bases clipped from V and 7 bases from J, the junction kept 6 bases outside the gene matches. The CDR3 region is CASSQEVLAGLGELFF. CDR3 in DNA: TGCGCCAGCAGCCAAGAGGTCCTAGCGGGACTCGGGGAGCTGTTTTTT.

CDR3 loop: CASSLMSSSYNEQFF. The CDR3 DNA is TGTGCCAGCAGCTTAATGTCCAGCTCCTACAATGAGCAGTTCTTC. The chain employs TRBV7-9 and TRBJ2-1; D is ambiguous. Trimming left V 2 bases short and J 0 bases short, with 8 bases between. The CDR3 runs to 15 residues. Per the germline V gene, CDR1 is SEHNR and CDR2 is FQNEAQ (reference sequence).

This chain joins TRBV19 and TRBJ1-4; D uncertain. Germline V gives CDR1 LNHDA, CDR2 SQIVND (reference sequence). V was trimmed by 2 bases and J by 6 bases, leaving 10 bases between them. The CDR3 consists of 14 residues. CDR3 amino acids: CASSIQAQDEKLFF. As DNA, the CDR3 is TGTGCCAGTAGTATACAGGCCCAGGATGAAAAACTGTTTTTT. Full variable domain (rest looked up from reference TRBV19 and TRBJ1-4): DGGITQSPKYLFRKEGQNVTLSCEQNLNHDAMYWYRQDPGQGLRLIYYSQIVNDFQKGDIAEGYSVSREKKESFPLTVTSAQKNPTAFYLCASSIQAQDEKLFFGSGTQLSVL.

The chain links TRBV7-2 to TRBJ2-1, with 14 positions matching TRBD2. Germline V gene data show CDR1 as SGHTA and CDR2 as FQGNSA. The CDR3 totals 15 residues. Trimming took 7 bases from V and 8 from J; bases not matched to a gene: 7. CDR3 in amino acids: CASTLSTSGRDEQFF. The CDR3 nucleotides are TGTGCCAGCACCCTATCGACTAGCGGGAGGGATGAGCAGTTCTTC.